The rows below give T cell receptor beta chains drawn from one sample of a study of shared clonotypes between healthy human individuals. The repertoire was sequenced with immunoSEQ multiplex PCR; TCRdb's copy has only in-frame clones and lacks some. Of under 1,900,000 clones listed, about 98.5% are singletons. Sequencing was performed on naive CD4+ T cells sorted from blood. All receptors come from a man aged 25-45 years in good health. Both conserved end residues are part of each CDR3. Each record gives: V gene, D gene, clone size, J gene, CDR3 protein, CDR3 DNA. The D gene is left open where the match is weak. Clone size is given for some rows only: seen once, a few or many times, or a class if the clone is expanded.

v_call: TRBV5-1
d_call: TRBD2
clone_size: once
j_call: TRBJ2-1
cdr3_aa: CASSFLAGRGYNEQFF
cdr3_nt: TGCGCCAGCAGCTTCCTAGCGGGAAGGGGCTACAATGAGCAGTTCTTC

v_call: TRBV28
d_call: TRBD1
clone_size: .
j_call: TRBJ2-7
cdr3_aa: CASSSVGQGVPYEQYF
cdr3_nt: TGTGCCAGCAGTTCTGTGGGACAGGGGGTCCCCTACGAGCAGTACTTC

v_call: TRBV5-1
d_call: .
clone_size: once
j_call: TRBJ2-6
cdr3_aa: CASSLVFSLSGANVLTF
cdr3_nt: TGCGCCAGCAGCTTGGTATTCAGTCTCTCTGGGGCCAACGTCCTGACTTTC

v_call: TRBV30
d_call: .
clone_size: .
j_call: TRBJ2-1
cdr3_aa: CAWSAEGGVGNEQFF
cdr3_nt: TGTGCCTGGAGTGCGGAAGGGGGAGTTGGTAATGAGCAGTTCTTC

v_call: TRBV7-2
d_call: TRBD2
clone_size: .
j_call: TRBJ2-1
cdr3_aa: CASSLASGRVGHEQFF
cdr3_nt: TGTGCCAGCAGCTTAGCTAGCGGGAGGGTTGGGCATGAGCAGTTCTTC

v_call: TRBV28
d_call: TRBD1
clone_size: .
j_call: TRBJ2-3
cdr3_aa: CASSETGQGTDTQYF
cdr3_nt: TGTGCCAGCAGTGAGACAGGGCAGGGCACAGATACGCAGTATTTT

v_call: TRBV2
d_call: TRBD1
clone_size: few
j_call: TRBJ1-3
cdr3_aa: CASSEDRVGNTIYF
cdr3_nt: TGTGCCAGCAGCGAGGACAGGGTTGGAAACACCATATATTTT

v_call: TRBV19
d_call: .
clone_size: .
j_call: TRBJ2-2
cdr3_aa: CASSIQGPTGELFF
cdr3_nt: TGTGCCAGTAGTATACAGGGCCCCACCGGGGAGCTGTTTTTT

v_call: TRBV7-3
d_call: .
clone_size: .
j_call: TRBJ2-3
cdr3_aa: CASSSAFGDTQYF
cdr3_nt: TGTGCCAGCAGCTCCGCCTTCGGGGATACGCAGTATTTT

v_call: TRBV7-2
d_call: .
clone_size: .
j_call: TRBJ2-5
cdr3_aa: CASSSPIGPLGRETQYF
cdr3_nt: TGTGCCAGCAGCTCCCCTATCGGTCCCTTGGGCCGAGAGACCCAGTACTTC

v_call: TRBV9
d_call: .
clone_size: .
j_call: TRBJ1-1
cdr3_aa: CASSVGQASTEAFF
cdr3_nt: TGTGCCAGCAGCGTAGGACAGGCAAGCACTGAAGCTTTCTTT

v_call: TRBV2
d_call: TRBD2
clone_size: .
j_call: TRBJ2-3
cdr3_aa: CASSGTSGSISDTQYF
cdr3_nt: TGTGCCAGCAGTGGGACTAGCGGGAGTATCTCAGATACGCAGTATTTT

v_call: TRBV28
d_call: .
clone_size: .
j_call: TRBJ2-7
cdr3_aa: CASSLSPLWGEQYF
cdr3_nt: TGTGCCAGCAGTTTATCGCCCCTCTGGGGGGAGCAGTACTTC

v_call: TRBV7-2
d_call: TRBD1
clone_size: .
j_call: TRBJ1-2
cdr3_aa: CASSFLGQGNYGYTF
cdr3_nt: TGTGCCAGCAGCTTCCTTGGACAGGGGAACTATGGCTACACCTTC

v_call: TRBV15
d_call: .
clone_size: .
j_call: TRBJ2-1
cdr3_aa: CATWIGGDAYNEQFF
cdr3_nt: TGTGCCACCTGGATTGGTGGGGACGCCTACAATGAGCAGTTCTTC

v_call: TRBV7-2
d_call: .
clone_size: .
j_call: TRBJ2-1
cdr3_aa: CASSSSPALNEQFF
cdr3_nt: TGTGCCAGCAGCTCTAGCCCAGCCCTGAATGAGCAGTTCTTC

v_call: TRBV4-3
d_call: TRBD2
clone_size: .
j_call: TRBJ2-2
cdr3_aa: CASSQGTSGSFRGELFF
cdr3_nt: TGCGCCAGCAGCCAGGGGACTAGCGGGAGTTTTCGCGGGGAGCTGTTTTTT

v_call: TRBV5-7
d_call: .
clone_size: .
j_call: TRBJ2-1
cdr3_aa: CASSGPRGGPSSYNEQFF
cdr3_nt: TGTGCCAGCAGCGGTCCGAGGGGCGGGCCTAGCTCCTACAATGAGCAGTTCTTC

v_call: TRBV28
d_call: TRBD2
clone_size: .
j_call: TRBJ2-7
cdr3_aa: CASSWERDPSYEQYF
cdr3_nt: TGTGCCAGCAGTTGGGAGCGGGATCCCTCCTACGAGCAGTACTTC

v_call: TRBV25-1
d_call: .
clone_size: .
j_call: TRBJ1-1
cdr3_aa: CASSEHPVGEAFF
cdr3_nt: TGTGCCAGCAGTGAACACCCGGTGGGGGAAGCTTTCTTT

v_call: TRBV9
d_call: TRBD1
clone_size: .
j_call: TRBJ1-1
cdr3_aa: CASSVVQGAWGTEAFF
cdr3_nt: TGTGCCAGCAGCGTAGTACAGGGGGCGTGGGGCACTGAAGCTTTCTTT

v_call: TRBV5-1
d_call: .
clone_size: .
j_call: TRBJ2-2
cdr3_aa: CASSPGRRMDTGELFF
cdr3_nt: TGCGCCAGCAGCCCGGGACGGAGGATGGACACCGGGGAGCTGTTTTTT

v_call: TRBV5-1
d_call: TRBD1
clone_size: .
j_call: TRBJ2-2
cdr3_aa: CASSLPRTGENTGELFF
cdr3_nt: TGCGCCAGCAGCTTGCCACGTACAGGGGAGAACACCGGGGAGCTGTTTTTT

v_call: TRBV5-6
d_call: .
clone_size: .
j_call: TRBJ2-3
cdr3_aa: CASSFPNPATQYF
cdr3_nt: TGTGCCAGCAGCTTTCCTAATCCGGCTACGCAGTATTTT

v_call: TRBV29-1
d_call: .
clone_size: .
j_call: TRBJ2-7
cdr3_aa: CSVELALRSSYEQYF
cdr3_nt: TGCAGCGTTGAATTGGCCCTTAGGAGCTCCTACGAGCAGTACTTC

v_call: TRBV9
d_call: .
clone_size: .
j_call: TRBJ2-7
cdr3_aa: CASSVDGLLGGQYF
cdr3_nt: TGTGCCAGCAGCGTAGATGGCCTCCTCGGCGGGCAGTACTTC

v_call: TRBV4-3
d_call: .
clone_size: .
j_call: TRBJ2-5
cdr3_aa: CASSQENTAGETQYF
cdr3_nt: TGCGCCAGCAGCCAAGAAAATACAGCGGGAGAGACCCAGTACTTC

v_call: TRBV7-6
d_call: .
clone_size: .
j_call: TRBJ2-7
cdr3_aa: CASSLLGGSYEQYF
cdr3_nt: TGTGCCAGCAGCTTACTTGGGGGCTCCTACGAGCAGTACTTC

v_call: TRBV18
d_call: .
clone_size: .
j_call: TRBJ1-4
cdr3_aa: CASSWTATNEKLFF
cdr3_nt: TGTGCCAGCTCTTGGACCGCAACTAATGAAAAACTGTTTTTT

v_call: TRBV4-3
d_call: TRBD1
clone_size: .
j_call: TRBJ2-7
cdr3_aa: CASSQDLGGQGSYEQYF
cdr3_nt: TGCGCCAGCAGCCAAGATCTTGGGGGACAGGGTTCCTACGAGCAGTACTTC

v_call: TRBV6-5
d_call: TRBD2
clone_size: .
j_call: TRBJ2-1
cdr3_aa: CASSYGAGDYNEQFF
cdr3_nt: TGTGCCAGCAGTTACGGGGCGGGGGACTACAATGAGCAGTTCTTC

v_call: TRBV27
d_call: .
clone_size: .
j_call: TRBJ2-7
cdr3_aa: CASSSGRYEQYF
cdr3_nt: TGTGCCAGCAGTTCCGGGAGATACGAGCAGTACTTC

v_call: TRBV7-9
d_call: .
clone_size: .
j_call: TRBJ1-2
cdr3_aa: CASSLARTAYGYTF
cdr3_nt: TGTGCCAGCAGCTTAGCGAGAACAGCTTATGGCTACACCTTC

v_call: TRBV10-3
d_call: .
clone_size: .
j_call: TRBJ2-1
cdr3_aa: CAIERAGGNEQFF
cdr3_nt: TGTGCCATCGAGCGGGCCGGGGGCAATGAGCAGTTCTTC

v_call: TRBV5-1
d_call: .
clone_size: .
j_call: TRBJ2-7
cdr3_aa: CASSREYYYEQYF
cdr3_nt: TGCGCCAGCAGCCGCGAGTACTACTACGAGCAGTACTTC

v_call: TRBV6-5
d_call: .
clone_size: .
j_call: TRBJ1-1
cdr3_aa: CASSLTQGNTEAFF
cdr3_nt: TGTGCCAGCAGTCTAACACAGGGGAACACTGAAGCTTTCTTT

v_call: TRBV14
d_call: .
clone_size: .
j_call: TRBJ1-3
cdr3_aa: CASSQLPPFSGNTIYF
cdr3_nt: TGTGCCAGCAGCCAACTTCCTCCTTTCTCTGGAAACACCATATATTTT

v_call: TRBV6-5
d_call: .
clone_size: .
j_call: TRBJ2-7
cdr3_aa: CASRSTGYEQYF
cdr3_nt: TGTGCCAGCAGGTCCACTGGCTACGAGCAGTACTTC

v_call: TRBV18
d_call: .
clone_size: .
j_call: TRBJ1-3
cdr3_aa: CASSNLRGSFSGNTIYF
cdr3_nt: TGTGCCAGCTCAAACCTCCGGGGATCTTTCTCTGGAAACACCATATATTTT

v_call: TRBV5-5
d_call: TRBD1
clone_size: .
j_call: TRBJ1-5
cdr3_aa: CASSFQGQGSQPQHF
cdr3_nt: TGTGCCAGCAGCTTCCAGGGACAGGGGAGTCAGCCCCAGCATTTT

v_call: TRBV6-5
d_call: TRBD2
clone_size: .
j_call: TRBJ2-1
cdr3_aa: CASGPIAGGPGEQFF
cdr3_nt: TGTGCCAGCGGCCCGATAGCGGGAGGGCCAGGTGAGCAGTTCTTC

v_call: TRBV27
d_call: TRBD2
clone_size: .
j_call: TRBJ2-7
cdr3_aa: CASSFSLAVGGYEQYF
cdr3_nt: TGTGCCAGCAGTTTTTCGCTAGCGGTAGGAGGGTACGAGCAGTACTTC

v_call: TRBV18
d_call: TRBD2
clone_size: .
j_call: TRBJ2-2
cdr3_aa: CASSRVDSGRTGELFF
cdr3_nt: TGTGCCAGCTCCCGAGTGGATAGCGGGAGAACCGGGGAGCTGTTTTTT

v_call: TRBV9
d_call: .
clone_size: once
j_call: TRBJ1-3
cdr3_aa: CASSVTQVPGSGNTIYF
cdr3_nt: TGTGCCAGCAGCGTAACCCAGGTCCCGGGCTCTGGAAACACCATATATTTT

v_call: TRBV6-5
d_call: .
clone_size: .
j_call: TRBJ1-2
cdr3_aa: CASSRDRNYGYTF
cdr3_nt: TGTGCCAGCAGTCGAGACAGAAACTATGGCTACACCTTC

v_call: TRBV12-5
d_call: .
clone_size: .
j_call: TRBJ1-1
cdr3_aa: CASSEGGLTEAFF
cdr3_nt: TGTGCTAGTTCCGAGGGGGGCCTCACTGAAGCTTTCTTT

v_call: TRBV5-1
d_call: .
clone_size: .
j_call: TRBJ1-2
cdr3_aa: CASSFGGRTIGGYTF
cdr3_nt: TGCGCCAGCAGCTTTGGGGGCCGCACGATAGGTGGCTACACCTTC

v_call: TRBV5-1
d_call: .
clone_size: .
j_call: TRBJ2-3
cdr3_aa: CASSLTRSTDTQYF
cdr3_nt: TGCGCCAGCAGCTTGACCCGGAGCACAGATACGCAGTATTTT

v_call: TRBV9
d_call: TRBD2
clone_size: .
j_call: TRBJ2-7
cdr3_aa: CASSPQGGDDEQYF
cdr3_nt: TGTGCCAGCAGCCCCCAGGGAGGGGACGACGAGCAGTACTTC

v_call: TRBV18
d_call: .
clone_size: .
j_call: TRBJ1-1
cdr3_aa: CASSLDMNTEAFF
cdr3_nt: TGTGCCAGCTCCCTCGACATGAACACTGAAGCTTTCTTT

v_call: TRBV4-1
d_call: .
clone_size: .
j_call: TRBJ2-2
cdr3_aa: CASSQLITGELFF
cdr3_nt: TGCGCCAGCAGCCAATTAATAACCGGGGAGCTGTTTTTT

v_call: TRBV18
d_call: .
clone_size: once
j_call: TRBJ2-2
cdr3_aa: CASSPQNTGELFF
cdr3_nt: TGTGCCAGCTCACCCCAGAACACCGGGGAGCTGTTTTTT

v_call: TRBV10-3
d_call: .
clone_size: .
j_call: TRBJ2-1
cdr3_aa: CAISESAGSNNEQFF
cdr3_nt: TGTGCCATCAGTGAGTCGGCAGGGTCTAACAATGAGCAGTTCTTC